This entry describes one T cell receptor beta chain. Its target is not known. The record originates from a study of T cells after yellow fever vaccination. The overall study: Some fractions had low cell numbers, and these were prepared with SMART-Seq v4 Ultra Low Input.

Germline values: CDR1 LNHNV, CDR2 YYDKDF (reference sequence). Trimming shortened V by 6 bases and J by 5 bases, and 11 bases separated the two germline ends. The CDR3 consists of 13 residues. One entry per CDR3 protein, called by TCRdb with MiXCR from the 5' RACE reads. Of around 590,000 distinct CDR3 sequences listed, about 12% are singletons. Findings and caveats of the study: A weaker secondary response peaked on day 5, the primary on day 15. Only a minor proportion of clonotypes was detected across both CD4 and CD8 compartments. Booster sampling recovered most clones from primary vaccination (less than 97% CD4, around 88% CD8).

J is TRBJ1-5 and V is TRBV15, with a possible D match to TRBD1 (5 bases). This TCR came from a man under 40 who received the YFV17D yellow fever vaccine. The sample was PBMCs, taken on the day of the yellow fever booster vaccination. The CDR3 DNA reads as TGTGCCACCAGAGGGGTGGGGGATCAGCCCCAGCATTTT. Translating gives CATRGVGDQPQHF.